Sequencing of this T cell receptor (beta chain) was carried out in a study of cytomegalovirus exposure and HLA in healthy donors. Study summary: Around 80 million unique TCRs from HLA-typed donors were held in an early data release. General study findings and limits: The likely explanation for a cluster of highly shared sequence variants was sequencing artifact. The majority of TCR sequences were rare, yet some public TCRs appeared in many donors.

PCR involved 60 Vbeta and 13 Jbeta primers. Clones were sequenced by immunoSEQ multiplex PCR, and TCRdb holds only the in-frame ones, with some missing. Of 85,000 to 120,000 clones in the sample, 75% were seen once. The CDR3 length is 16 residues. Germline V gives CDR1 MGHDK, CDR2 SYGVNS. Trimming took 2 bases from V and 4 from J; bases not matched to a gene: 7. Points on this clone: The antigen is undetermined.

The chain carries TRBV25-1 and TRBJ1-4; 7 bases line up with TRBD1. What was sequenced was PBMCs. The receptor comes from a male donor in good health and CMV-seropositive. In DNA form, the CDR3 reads TGTGCCAGCAGTGAACCCACCAGGGGGATTAATGAAAAACTGTTTTTT. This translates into CASSEPTRGINEKLFF.